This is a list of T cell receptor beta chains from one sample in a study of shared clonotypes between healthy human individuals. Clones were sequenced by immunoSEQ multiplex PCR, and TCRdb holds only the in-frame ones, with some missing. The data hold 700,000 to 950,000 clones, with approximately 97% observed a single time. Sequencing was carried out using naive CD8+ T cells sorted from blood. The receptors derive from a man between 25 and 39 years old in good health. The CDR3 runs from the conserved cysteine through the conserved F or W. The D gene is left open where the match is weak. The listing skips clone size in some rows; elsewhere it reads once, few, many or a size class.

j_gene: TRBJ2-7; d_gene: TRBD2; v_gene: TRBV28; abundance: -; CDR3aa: CASSPVPGTSASYEQYF; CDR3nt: TGTGCCAGCAGTCCTGTCCCAGGGACTAGCGCTTCCTACGAGCAGTACTTC
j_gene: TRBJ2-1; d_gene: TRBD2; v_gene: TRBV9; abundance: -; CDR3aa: CASSVVAGGWNEQFF; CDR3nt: TGTGCCAGCAGCGTAGTAGCGGGAGGCTGGAATGAGCAGTTCTTC
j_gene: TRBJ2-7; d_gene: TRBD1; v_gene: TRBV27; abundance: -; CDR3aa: CASSFGQGYEQYF; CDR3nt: TGTGCCAGCAGTTTTGGACAGGGCTACGAGCAGTACTTC
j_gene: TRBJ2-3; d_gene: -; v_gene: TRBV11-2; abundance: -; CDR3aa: CASSSIADTQYF; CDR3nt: TGTGCCAGCAGCTCAATAGCCGATACGCAGTATTTT
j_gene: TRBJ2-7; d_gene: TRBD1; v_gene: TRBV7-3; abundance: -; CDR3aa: CASSLKNGSGGSYEQYF; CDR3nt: TGTGCCAGCAGCTTAAAAAACGGGTCAGGGGGCTCCTACGAGCAGTACTTC
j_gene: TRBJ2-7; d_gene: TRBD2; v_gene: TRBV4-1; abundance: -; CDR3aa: CASSQASGLSYEQYF; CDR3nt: TGCGCCAGCAGCCAAGCTAGCGGGCTCTCCTACGAGCAGTACTTC
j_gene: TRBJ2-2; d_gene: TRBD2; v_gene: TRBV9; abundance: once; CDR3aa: CASSPEEGGLALTGELFF; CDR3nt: TGTGCCAGCAGCCCCGAAGAAGGGGGACTAGCCCTAACCGGGGAGCTGTTTTTT
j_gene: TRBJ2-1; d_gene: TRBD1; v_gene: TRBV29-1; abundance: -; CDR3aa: CSVAAFTGGHEQFF; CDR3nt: TGCAGCGTTGCCGCATTTACAGGGGGCCATGAGCAGTTCTTC
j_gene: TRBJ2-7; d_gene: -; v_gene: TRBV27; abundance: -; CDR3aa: CASSLLTASDPYEQYF; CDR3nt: TGTGCCAGCAGTTTACTGACGGCTAGCGATCCCTACGAGCAGTACTTC
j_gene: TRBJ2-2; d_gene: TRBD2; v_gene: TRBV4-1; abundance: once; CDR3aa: CASSHRAGGRAGELFF; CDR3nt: TGCGCCAGCAGCCACCGAGCGGGAGGGCGCGCCGGGGAGCTGTTTTTT
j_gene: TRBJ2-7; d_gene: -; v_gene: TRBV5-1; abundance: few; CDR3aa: CASSLEGYEQYF; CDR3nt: TGCGCCAGCAGCTTGGAGGGCTACGAGCAGTACTTC
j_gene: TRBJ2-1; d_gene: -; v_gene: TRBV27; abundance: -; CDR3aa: CASSLSATGGSYNEQFF; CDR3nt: TGTGCCAGCAGTTTATCAGCGACCGGTGGGTCCTACAATGAGCAGTTCTTC
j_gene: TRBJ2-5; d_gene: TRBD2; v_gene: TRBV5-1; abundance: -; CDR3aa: CASSLLAGLQETQYF; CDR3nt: TGCGCCAGCAGCTTACTAGCGGGGCTCCAAGAGACCCAGTACTTC
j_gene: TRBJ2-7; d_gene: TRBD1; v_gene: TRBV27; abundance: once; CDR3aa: CAGRGGRTGYEQYF; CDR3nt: TGTGCCGGTAGAGGGGGCCGTACGGGCTACGAGCAGTACTTC
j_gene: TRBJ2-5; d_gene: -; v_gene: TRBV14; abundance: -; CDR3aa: CASSLMAVQETQYF; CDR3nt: TGTGCCAGCAGCTTGATGGCGGTCCAAGAGACCCAGTACTTC
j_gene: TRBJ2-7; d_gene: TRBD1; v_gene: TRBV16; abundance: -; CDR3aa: CASSHLGQGISYEQYF; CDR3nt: TGTGCCAGCAGCCACCTGGGACAGGGAATCTCCTACGAGCAGTACTTC
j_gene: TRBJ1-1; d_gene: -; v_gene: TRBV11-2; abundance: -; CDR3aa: CASSLVGNLNTEAFF; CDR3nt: TGTGCCAGCAGCTTAGTTGGAAACCTGAACACTGAAGCTTTCTTT
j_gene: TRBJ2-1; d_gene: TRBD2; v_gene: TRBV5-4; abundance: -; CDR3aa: CASSLETGLAYNEQFF; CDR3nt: TGTGCCAGCAGCTTGGAAACGGGACTAGCTTACAATGAGCAGTTCTTC
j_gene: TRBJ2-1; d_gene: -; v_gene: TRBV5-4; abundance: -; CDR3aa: CASSEANNEQFF; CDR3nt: TGTGCCAGCAGCGAGGCTAACAATGAGCAGTTCTTC
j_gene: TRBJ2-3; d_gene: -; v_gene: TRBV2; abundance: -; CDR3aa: CASIKSRVLSTDTQYF; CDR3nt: TGTGCCAGCATAAAATCGAGGGTCCTTAGCACAGATACGCAGTATTTT
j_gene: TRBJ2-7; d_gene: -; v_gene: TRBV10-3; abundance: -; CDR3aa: CAISEGGSEQYF; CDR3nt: TGTGCCATCAGTGAGGGGGGATCCGAGCAGTACTTC
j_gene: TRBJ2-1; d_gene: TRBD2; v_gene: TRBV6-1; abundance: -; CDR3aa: CASSEERGGDPYNEQFF; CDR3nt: TGTGCCAGCAGTGAAGAACGGGGAGGGGACCCCTACAATGAGCAGTTCTTC
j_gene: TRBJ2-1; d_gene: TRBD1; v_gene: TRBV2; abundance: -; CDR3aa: CASSMGQGARNEQFF; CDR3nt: TGTGCCAGCAGTATGGGACAGGGGGCGAGGAATGAGCAGTTCTTC
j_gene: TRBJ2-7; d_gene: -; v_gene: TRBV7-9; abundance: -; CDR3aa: CASSSTWGRVGEQYF; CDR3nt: TGTGCCAGCAGCTCAACCTGGGGCAGGGTGGGCGAGCAGTACTTC
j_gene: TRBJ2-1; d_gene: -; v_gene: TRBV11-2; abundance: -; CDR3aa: CASSPGLVGERDEQFF; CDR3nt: TGTGCCAGCAGCCCAGGGTTAGTGGGAGAACGTGATGAGCAGTTCTTC
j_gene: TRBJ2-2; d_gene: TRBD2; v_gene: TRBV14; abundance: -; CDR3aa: CASTTRREAGGCGELFF; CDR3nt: TGTGCCAGCACCACAAGACGGGAAGCGGGAGGTTGTGGGGAGCTGTTTTTT
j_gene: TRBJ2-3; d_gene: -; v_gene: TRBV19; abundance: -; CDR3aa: CASSISAGTRATDTQYF; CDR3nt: TGTGCCAGTAGTATCTCCGCCGGGACAAGGGCCACAGATACGCAGTATTTT
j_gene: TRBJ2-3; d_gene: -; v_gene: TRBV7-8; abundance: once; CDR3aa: CASSRPLGGLTDTQYF; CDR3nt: TGTGCCAGCAGCCGTCCCCTTGGGGGACTCACAGATACGCAGTATTTT
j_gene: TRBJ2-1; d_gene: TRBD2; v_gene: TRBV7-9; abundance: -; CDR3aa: CASSPALAGGIYNEQFF; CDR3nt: TGTGCCAGCAGCCCCGCACTAGCGGGAGGTATTTACAATGAGCAGTTCTTC
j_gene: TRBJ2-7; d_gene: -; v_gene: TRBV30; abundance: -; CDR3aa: CAWSEGLNEQYF; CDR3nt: TGTGCCTGGAGCGAAGGGTTGAACGAGCAGTACTTC
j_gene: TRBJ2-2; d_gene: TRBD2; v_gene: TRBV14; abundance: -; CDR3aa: CASSPPSGPNTGELFF; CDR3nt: TGTGCCAGCAGCCCTCCTAGCGGACCCAACACCGGGGAGCTGTTTTTT
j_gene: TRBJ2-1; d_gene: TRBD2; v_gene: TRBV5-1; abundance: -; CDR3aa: CASSQSGTVYNEQFF; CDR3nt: TGCGCCAGCAGTCAAAGCGGGACCGTCTACAATGAGCAGTTCTTC
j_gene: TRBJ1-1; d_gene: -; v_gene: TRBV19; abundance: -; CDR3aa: CASSMWANTEAFF; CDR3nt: TGTGCCAGTAGTATGTGGGCGAACACTGAAGCTTTCTTT
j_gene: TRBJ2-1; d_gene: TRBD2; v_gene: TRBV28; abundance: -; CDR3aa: CASSLYTSGRNNEQFF; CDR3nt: TGTGCCAGCAGTTTATATACTAGCGGGAGGAACAATGAGCAGTTCTTC
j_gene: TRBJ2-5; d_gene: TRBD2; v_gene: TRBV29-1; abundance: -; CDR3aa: CSVFEREWETQYF; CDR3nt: TGCAGCGTTTTCGAGCGGGAGTGGGAGACCCAGTACTTC
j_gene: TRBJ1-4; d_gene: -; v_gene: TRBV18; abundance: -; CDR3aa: CASSPVPTNEKLFF; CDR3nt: TGTGCCAGCTCACCGGTACCGACGAATGAAAAACTGTTTTTT
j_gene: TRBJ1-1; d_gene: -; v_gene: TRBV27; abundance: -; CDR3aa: CASSLSPGIYMNTEAFF; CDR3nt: TGTGCCAGCAGTTTAAGCCCGGGGATCTACATGAACACTGAAGCTTTCTTT
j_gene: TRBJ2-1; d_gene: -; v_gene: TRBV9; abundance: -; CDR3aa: CASSVEILSSYNEQFF; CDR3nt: TGTGCCAGCAGCGTAGAGATATTAAGCTCCTACAATGAGCAGTTCTTC
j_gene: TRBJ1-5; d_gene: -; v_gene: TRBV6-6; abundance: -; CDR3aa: CASSYRPWEQPQHF; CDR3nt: TGTGCCAGCAGTTACAGGCCCTGGGAGCAGCCCCAGCATTTT
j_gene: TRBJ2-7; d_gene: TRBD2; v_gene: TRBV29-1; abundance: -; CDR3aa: CSVRTSGSYEQYF; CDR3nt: TGCAGCGTCCGGACTAGCGGGAGTTACGAGCAGTACTTC
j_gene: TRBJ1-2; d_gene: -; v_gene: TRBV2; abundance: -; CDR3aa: CASSESSLMEYGYTF; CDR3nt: TGTGCCAGCAGTGAATCTTCCCTCATGGAGTATGGCTACACCTTC
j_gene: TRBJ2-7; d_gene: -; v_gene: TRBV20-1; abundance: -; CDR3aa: CSARDNEQYF; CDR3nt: TGCAGTGCTAGGGACAACGAGCAGTACTTC
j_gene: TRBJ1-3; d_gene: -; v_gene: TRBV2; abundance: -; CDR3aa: CASMSENSGNTIYF; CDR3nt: TGTGCCAGCATGTCCGAAAACTCTGGAAACACCATATATTTT
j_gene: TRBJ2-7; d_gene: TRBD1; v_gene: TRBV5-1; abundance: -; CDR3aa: CASSLASGTAFYEQYF; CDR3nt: TGCGCCAGCAGCTTGGCCTCCGGGACAGCTTTCTACGAGCAGTACTTC
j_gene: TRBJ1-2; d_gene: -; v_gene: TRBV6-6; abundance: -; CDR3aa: CASHDTAYGYTF; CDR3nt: TGTGCCAGTCATGACACGGCCTATGGCTACACCTTC
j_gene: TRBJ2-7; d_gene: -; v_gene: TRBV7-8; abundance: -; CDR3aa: CASSPEGEAPYEQYF; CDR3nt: TGTGCCAGCAGCCCAGAGGGGGAAGCCCCCTACGAGCAGTACTTC
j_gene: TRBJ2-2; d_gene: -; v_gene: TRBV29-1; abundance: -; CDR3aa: CSVVSAETNTGELFF; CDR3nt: TGCAGCGTTGTCTCTGCAGAGACGAACACCGGGGAGCTGTTTTTT
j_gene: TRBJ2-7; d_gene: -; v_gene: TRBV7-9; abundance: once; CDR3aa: CASSSYTGPYEQYF; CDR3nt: TGTGCCAGCAGCTCATACACCGGCCCCTACGAGCAGTACTTC
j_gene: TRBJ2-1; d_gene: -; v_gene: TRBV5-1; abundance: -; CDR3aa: CASSLAISGGRDEQFF; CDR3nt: TGCGCCAGCAGCTTGGCCATAAGCGGTGGGCGGGATGAGCAGTTCTTC
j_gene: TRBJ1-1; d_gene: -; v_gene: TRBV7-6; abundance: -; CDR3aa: CASSLDRQNTEAFF; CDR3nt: TGTGCCAGCAGCTTAGACAGGCAGAACACTGAAGCTTTCTTT
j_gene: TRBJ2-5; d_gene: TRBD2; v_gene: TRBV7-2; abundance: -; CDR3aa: CASSLGLAGLQETQYF; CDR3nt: TGTGCCAGCAGCTTAGGACTAGCGGGCCTACAAGAGACCCAGTACTTC
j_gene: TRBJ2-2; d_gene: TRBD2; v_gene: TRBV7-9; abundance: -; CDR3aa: CASSSRTSGRSGELFF; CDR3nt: TGTGCCAGCAGCTCCAGGACTAGCGGGAGGTCCGGGGAGCTGTTTTTT
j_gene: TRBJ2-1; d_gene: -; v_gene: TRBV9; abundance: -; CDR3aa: CASSVGSSGLVDEQFF; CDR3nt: TGTGCCAGCAGCGTAGGTTCAAGCGGGTTGGTAGATGAGCAGTTCTTC
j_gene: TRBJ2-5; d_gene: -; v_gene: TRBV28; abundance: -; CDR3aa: CASKMEQGQETQYF; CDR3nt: TGTGCCAGCAAAATGGAGCAGGGGCAAGAGACCCAGTACTTC
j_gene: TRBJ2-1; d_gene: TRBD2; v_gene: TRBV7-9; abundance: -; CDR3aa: CASSFTAGGYNEQFF; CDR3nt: TGTGCCAGCAGCTTCACTGCGGGAGGGTACAATGAGCAGTTCTTC
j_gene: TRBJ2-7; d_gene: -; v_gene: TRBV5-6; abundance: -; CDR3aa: CASSLSRGLPYEQYF; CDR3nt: TGTGCCAGCAGCTTGAGTCGGGGCCTTCCTTACGAGCAGTACTTC
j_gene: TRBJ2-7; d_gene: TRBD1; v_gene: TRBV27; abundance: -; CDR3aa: CASSLLGTDYEQYF; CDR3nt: TGTGCCAGCAGTTTATTGGGGACAGACTACGAGCAGTACTTC
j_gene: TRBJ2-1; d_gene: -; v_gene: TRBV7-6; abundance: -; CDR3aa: CASSQDSYNEQFF; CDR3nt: TGTGCCAGCAGCCAGGACTCCTACAATGAGCAGTTCTTC